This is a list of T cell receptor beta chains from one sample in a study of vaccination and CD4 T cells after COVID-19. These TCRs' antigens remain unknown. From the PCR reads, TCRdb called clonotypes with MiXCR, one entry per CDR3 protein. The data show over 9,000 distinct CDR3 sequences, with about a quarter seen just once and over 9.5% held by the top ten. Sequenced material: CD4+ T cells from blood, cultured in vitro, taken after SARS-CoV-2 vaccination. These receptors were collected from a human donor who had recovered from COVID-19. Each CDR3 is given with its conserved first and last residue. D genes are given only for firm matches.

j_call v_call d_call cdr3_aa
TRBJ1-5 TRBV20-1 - CSAIQEGRNSNQPQHF
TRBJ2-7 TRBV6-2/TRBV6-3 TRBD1 CASQADRVHEQYF
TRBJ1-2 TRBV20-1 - CSASEGGDYGYTF
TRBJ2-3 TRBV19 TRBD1 CASSLGQALNTDTQYF
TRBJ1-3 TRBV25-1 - CASRKGGTGNTIYF
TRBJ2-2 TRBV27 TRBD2 CASSSPVRSGRPRRELFF
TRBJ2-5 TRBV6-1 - CASSRGPQETQYF
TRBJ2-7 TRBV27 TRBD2 CASSPGRYGSYEQYF
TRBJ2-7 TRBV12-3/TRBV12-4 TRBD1 CASSSGQGALYEQYF
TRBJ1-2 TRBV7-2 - CASSFGRAANCGYTF
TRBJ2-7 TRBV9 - CASSVGKRAAEQYF
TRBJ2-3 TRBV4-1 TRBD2 CATTRASGSLTDTQYF
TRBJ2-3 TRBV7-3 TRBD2 CASSLLAGGSVDTQYF
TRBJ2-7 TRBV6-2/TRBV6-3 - CASSYTGRRGMGYEQYF
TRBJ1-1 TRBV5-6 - CASSFLTGPEGAFF
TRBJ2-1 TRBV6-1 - CASPGLPRGNEQFF